What follows are 14 T cell receptor beta chains derived from one specimen sequenced in a study of cytomegalovirus exposure and HLA in healthy donors (dated by TCRdb to 2017 to 2019). Library preparation was by the immunoSEQ multiplex PCR assay. The multiplex PCR relied on a mix of 60 forward primers for TCR Vbeta segments and 13 reverse primers for TCR Jbeta segments. TCRdb mirrors the immuneACCESS table, restricted to in-frame sequences. Some clones are absent from its copies; in checked studies, under half trace to an unresolved V gene, and the reason for the others is unknown. This sample has more than 100,000 clones in its table, and about 9.2% of those were observed once. The ten largest clones take up over 6.5% of the sample. Sequenced sample: PBMCs. These receptor sequences come from a woman between 40 and 50 years old in good health and CMV-seropositive.

The CDR3 DNA reads as TGCGCCAGCAGCGGCCTTGGACTAGCGGGGGGATCACACAATGAGCAGTTCTTC. Its translation: CASSGLGLAGGSHNEQFF. The V call is TRBV4-1, the J call TRBJ2-1; 14 bases align to TRBD2. Germline lookup yields CDR1 MGHRA and CDR2 YSYEKL. Trimming took 5 bases from V and 5 from J; bases not matched to a gene: 11. The CDR3 sequence is 18 residues long.

V gene TRBV6-5 combines with J gene TRBJ2-7; D is undetermined. The CDR3 totals 16 residues. With 4 bases removed from V and 2 bases from J, the gap between germline ends came to 18 bases. The germline V gene encodes CDR1 MNHEY and CDR2 SVGAGI. Here the CDR3 DNA reads TGTGCCAGCAGTTCTCTTCCTGTCGAGAAGCCCTACGAGCAGTACTTC. Translated, it gives CASSSLPVEKPYEQYF.

The V gene is TRBV6-5, the J gene TRBJ2-7; D is perhaps TRBD1 (5 bases). CDR1 and CDR2 (germline): MNHEY, SVGAGI. Trimming removed 5 bases from V and 0 bases from J, with 14 bases in between. This CDR3 region has 15 residues. Here the CDR3 DNA reads TGTGCCAGCAGTAGCAGGGCCTCAAGCTCCTACGAGCAGTACTTC. Its translation is CASSSRASSSYEQYF.

The gene calls are TRBV18 and TRBJ2-7; 10 bases are shared with TRBD1. The CDR3 totals 15 residues. V was pared by 4 bases and J by 3 bases, with 6 bases of the junction left unmatched. CDR1 KGHSH and CDR2 LQKENI come from the germline V gene. The CDR3 sequence: CASSHGTGVLYEQYF. In DNA, the CDR3 is TGTGCCAGCTCACATGGGACAGGGGTCCTCTACGAGCAGTACTTC.

CDR3 loop: CASSPGQGRGGDYNEQFF. For the CDR3, the DNA is TGTGCCAGCAGTCCGGGACAGGGAAGGGGGGGTGACTACAATGAGCAGTTCTTC. The rearrangement joins TRBV27 to TRBJ2-1, with 9 nucleotides matching TRBD1. V gave up 5 bases and J gave up 3 bases; unmatched junction bases: 14. The V gene's germline CDR1 is MNHEY and CDR2 SMNVEV (reference sequence). The CDR3 has 18 residues.

This clone was detected a few times. J is TRBJ2-3 and V is TRBV6-1; 7 bases line up with TRBD2. This CDR3 region has 14 residues. Germline CDR1 reads MNHNS; CDR2 reads SASEGT. Germline trimming cut 6 bases from V and 2 bases from J; bases unmatched to any gene: 5. The CDR3 sequence is CASRSGGFTDTQYF. CDR3 in DNA: TGTGCCAGCAGATCGGGGGGATTCACAGATACGCAGTATTTT.

V gene TRBV6-1 combines with J gene TRBJ2-1; TRBD2 matches at 15 bases. CDR1 and CDR2 (germline): MNHNS, SASEGT. Germline trimming cut 5 bases from V and 7 bases from J; bases unmatched to any gene: 3. This CDR3 has 15 residues. In DNA form, the CDR3 reads TGTGCCAGCAGTCGGACTAGCGGGGGGGCGAATGAGCAGTTCTTC. It translates to CASSRTSGGANEQFF.

The V gene is TRBV18, the J gene TRBJ1-1; no clear D. The V end lost 3 bases, the J end lost 6 bases, and 8 bases lay between the germline ends. Germline CDR1 is KGHSH and CDR2 is LQKENI. CDR3 length equals 12 residues. The CDR3, as DNA: TGTGCCAGCTCACCGAGGGTCCCTGAAGCTTTCTTT. Amino acids: CASSPRVPEAFF.

The rearrangement links TRBV7-9 to TRBJ1-1; a possible D gene is TRBD1 (6 bases). The CDR3 consists of 14 residues. The germline V gene encodes CDR1 SEHNR and CDR2 FQNEAQ (reference sequence). Trimming removed 5 bases at V and 1 base at J, with 11 bases between. The DNA of the CDR3 is TGTGCCAGCAGCGAACAGGGCGGGAACACTGAAGCTTTCTTT. This gives the protein CASSEQGGNTEAFF.

In its sample, this clone was seen a few times. This rearrangement joins TRBV6-6 to TRBJ2-1; unclear D gene. The CDR3 runs to 13 residues. Germline V gene lookup returns CDR1 MNHNY and CDR2 SVGAGI (reference sequence). The germline V and J ends were trimmed by 2 bases and 10 bases, with 12 bases remaining between them. CDR3 residues: CASSYPMRSEQFF. The CDR3 region has the DNA TGTGCCAGCAGTTACCCGATGCGGAGCGAGCAGTTCTTC.

This sequence joins TRBV7-2 and TRBJ2-7; 9 nucleotides match TRBD1. The CDR3 has 15 amino acids. Germline V gene lookup returns CDR1 SGHTA and CDR2 FQGNSA. The trim removed 6 bases at V and 4 bases at J, leaving 10 bases unmatched. The CDR3 protein is CASSPSGGQGYEQYF. The CDR3, as DNA: TGTGCCAGCAGTCCCTCGGGGGGACAGGGATACGAGCAGTACTTC.

This clone was observed a handful of times. The gene calls are TRBV5-1 and TRBJ1-4; 8 bases match TRBD1. CDR1 and CDR2 (germline): SGHRS, YFSETQ. The CDR3 consists of 14 residues. Trimming at V came to 3 bases and at J to 2 bases, leaving 0 bases not matched to a gene. CDR3: CASSWTGTNEKLFF. CDR3 nucleotides: TGCGCCAGCAGCTGGACAGGGACTAATGAAAAACTGTTTTTT. The entire variable domain, with the rest obtained from reference TRBV5-1 and TRBJ1-4, is as follows: KAGVTQTPRYLIKTRGQQVTLSCSPISGHRSVSWYQQTPGQGLQFLFEYFSETQRNKGNFPGRFSGRQFSNSRSEMNVSTLELGDSALYLCASSWTGTNEKLFFGSGTQLSVL.

CDR3 sequence (DNA): TGTGCCAGCAGCTTACAGGGGGCGCGGACTGAAGCTTTCTTT. Its protein product is CASSLQGARTEAFF. This chain uses TRBV5-4 with TRBJ1-1; 9 nucleotides align to TRBD1. This CDR3 is built from 14 residues. CDR1 and CDR2 from the germline V gene are SGHNT and YYREEE (reference sequence). V shed 2 bases and J 5 bases; nucleotides not matched to a gene: 4. The full variable domain, rest sourced from reference TRBV5-4 and TRBJ1-1, is ETGVTQSPTHLIKTRGQQVTLRCSSQSGHNTVSWYQQALGQGPQFIFQYYREEENGRGNFPPRFSGLQFPNYSSELNVNALELDDSALYLCASSLQGARTEAFFGQGTRLTVV.

This clone was observed a handful of times. The V call is TRBV10-2, the J call TRBJ2-7; perhaps TRBD1 as D (6 bases). V lost 4 bases to trimming and J lost 2 bases, with 12 bases between them. Germline CDR1 is WSHSY and CDR2 is SAAADI. The CDR3 contains 14 residues. In DNA, the CDR3 is TGCGCCAGCAGTGCCGTTGGGGACACCTACGAGCAGTACTTC. It encodes CASSAVGDTYEQYF.